This T cell receptor (beta chain) was sequenced during a study of blood T cell repertoires in COVID-19. Study overall: T cells, B-cell-depleted T cells, or PBMCs provided the cDNA or gDNA that served as material.

The sample holds one count of this clone. Per the original methods: How many nucleated cells were present was estimated from reference gene primer amplification. Produced via immunoSEQ multiplex PCR; TCRdb's table is partial and in-frame only. That table supplies the V and J calls and clone size; D and trimming were determined from the DNA. Among about 63,000 clones listed, around 83% were seen once. The sequencing input was peripheral blood. The sequence was collected from a human donor in a cohort sampled during active COVID-19.

CDR3 amino acids: CAWSWGGRGEKLFF. The CDR3 DNA reads as TGTGCCTGGAGTTGGGGGGGCAGGGGTGAAAAACTGTTTTTT. The genes are TRBV30 and TRBJ1-4; the D gene is possibly TRBD1 (6 bases). V was shortened by 2 bases and J by 7 bases, with 14 bases between the two germline ends. This CDR3 has 14 amino acids. Germline CDR1 is GTSNPN and CDR2 is SVGIG (reference sequence).